The clone carrying this TCR beta chain was seen repeatedly, ten times or more. Its target is unknown. The data belong to a study of CD8 T cells in ankylosing spondylitis. Study outcomes and limitations: In ankylosing spondylitis blood, a motif of about 8 highly homologous TCR beta variants appeared characteristic. Matched synovial fluid from ankylosing spondylitis patients was reported to be enriched for disease-linked clones.

Quantitative barcoded 5'-RACE was used to prepare TCR beta libraries. In TCRdb, the 5' RACE reads were re-called with MiXCR into one record per CDR3 protein. The repertoire holds 200,000 to 250,000 distinct CDR3 sequences, with roughly 26% as singletons. The length of the CDR3 is 15 residues. V was trimmed by 2 bases and J by 4 bases, leaving 12 bases between them. Germline V gene lookup returns CDR1 SGHRS and CDR2 YFSETQ. Sample: blood, either unsorted or a sorted T cell fraction (not recorded which). The TCR sequence derives from a male donor with ankylosing spondylitis or in good health (not recorded which). The chain employs TRBV5-1 and TRBJ2-2; no definite D call. CDR3 in DNA: TGCGCCAGCAGCTTCAAGGCGGTTGGCACCGGGGAGCTGTTTTTT. This sequence encodes CASSFKAVGTGELFF.